This T cell receptor beta chain emerged from a study of blood T cell repertoires in COVID-19. Study summary: Sites in the United States, Italy and Spain provided acute and convalescent COVID-19 samples. Nucleic acid was either cDNA or gDNA, and it came from T cells, B-cell-depleted T cells, or PBMCs.

How the authors handled the data: The authors estimated nucleated cell counts from reference gene primer amplification. Clones were sequenced by immunoSEQ multiplex PCR, and TCRdb holds only the in-frame ones, with some missing. From that table come the V and J calls and clone size; the DNA was used to work out D and trimming. The profile shows hundreds of thousands of clones, approximately 80% of them singletons. The CDR3 spans 12 residues. Germline lookup yields CDR1 LNHDA and CDR2 SQIVND (reference sequence). Sample: peripheral blood. This receptor was taken from a woman aged 40-49 years with active or convalescent COVID-19. The chain carries TRBV19 and TRBJ1-2; D is ambiguous. The CDR3: CASRTANYGYTF. CDR3 coding DNA: TGTGCTAGCAGAACCGCTAACTATGGCTACACCTTC. Supplemented by reference TRBV19 and TRBJ1-2, the full variable domain reads DGGITQSPKYLFRKEGQNVTLSCEQNLNHDAMYWYRQDPGQGLRLIYYSQIVNDFQKGDIAEGYSVSREKKESFPLTVTSAQKNPTAFYLCASRTANYGYTFGSGTRLTVV.